The 16 T cell receptor beta chains given below trace back to one sample, sequenced in a study of T-cell reconstitution after alpha-beta-depleted transplantation in children. Preparation of the TCRbeta library involved a method that used unique molecular identifiers. TCRdb redid the calling of the PCR reads with MiXCR, one entry per CDR3 protein. The sample has some 490,000 distinct CDR3 sequences, about an eighth seen once. This sample comprised PBMCs from the stem cell graft donor, obtained from the stem cell graft. Receptors originate from a human donor who donated a stem cell graft to a child with combined immunodeficiency.

The genes are TRBV12-3 or TRBV12-4 and TRBJ2-3; D perhaps matches TRBD2 (5 bases). Trimming cost V 8 bases and J 3 bases, with 15 bases left between them. The CDR3 has 14 residues. The CDR3 bases are TGTGCCAGCCTGAATAGCGTCCGGACAGATACGCAGTATTTT. It translates to CASLNSVRTDTQYF.

This chain uses TRBV7-3 with TRBJ2-1; D possibly uses TRBD1 or TRBD2 (5 bases each). Germline V gives CDR1 SGHTA, CDR2 FQGTGA. The V and J ends lost 5 bases and 9 bases respectively, with 14 bases between them. The CDR3 consists of 13 residues. The CDR3 here is CASSQEGYGEQFF. In nucleotides, the CDR3 is TGTGCCAGCAGCCAAGAGGGGTACGGTGAGCAGTTCTTC.

V usage is TRBV30 and J usage is TRBJ2-2, with D hard to call. CDR1 is GTSNPN and CDR2 is SVGIG in the germline V gene (reference sequence). The CDR3 consists of 14 residues. Trimming shortened V by 7 bases and J by 6 bases, and 18 bases separated the two germline ends. In nucleotides, the CDR3 is TGTGCCTTTACTAACGGGCCGGGCGCCGGGGAGCTGTTTTTT. The encoded protein is CAFTNGPGAGELFF.

This clonotype was seen many times. J is TRBJ1-1 and V is TRBV7-2; a possible D gene is TRBD1 (6 bases). Deletions cut 5 bases from V and 0 bases from J, with 10 bases between. Germline CDR1 reads SGHTA; CDR2 reads FQGNSA. The CDR3 loop spans 14 amino acids. CDR3 residues: CASSPDRMNTEAFF. The CDR3 DNA is TGTGCCAGCAGCCCCGACAGGATGAACACTGAAGCTTTCTTT.

The chain carries TRBV7-9 and TRBJ2-1; D gene ambiguous. Trimming removed 4 bases from V and 9 bases from J, with 13 bases in between. The CDR3 contains 13 residues. CDR1 and CDR2 (germline): SEHNR, FQNEAQ (reference sequence). The CDR3 spells CASSSIDVGEQFF. The CDR3 coding sequence is TGTGCCAGCAGCTCCATAGACGTTGGTGAGCAGTTCTTC.

CDR3 in amino acids: CASRHDPYEQYF. The CDR3 DNA reads TGTGCCAGCAGACACGACCCCTACGAGCAGTACTTC. J is TRBJ2-7 and V is TRBV12-3 or TRBV12-4; D ambiguous. The CDR3 is 12 amino acids. V gave up 6 bases and J gave up 2 bases, with 8 bases separating them.

This clonotype has more than one count but fewer than ten. V gene TRBV12-3 or TRBV12-4 combines with J gene TRBJ1-1; 7 bases line up with TRBD1. CDR3 length equals 18 residues. The ends lost 10 bases at V and 13 bases at J; junction bases unmatched: 33. The CDR3 nucleotides read TGTGCCACTCTAACGCGAACCGGGACAGCCGCTCGAACACTGGGGGTTTTCTTT. Protein: CATLTRTGTAARTLGVFF.

This clonotype was counted only a few times. The rearrangement joins TRBV7-9 to TRBJ2-7; perhaps TRBD1 as D (6 bases). Trimming pared 5 bases from V and 1 base from J, leaving 15 bases between. Per germline, CDR1 SEHNR and CDR2 FQNEAQ (reference sequence). The CDR3 has 15 residues. CDR3 region: CASSLDTGFSYEQYF. The CDR3 DNA reads as TGTGCCAGCAGCCTAGACACAGGGTTTTCCTACGAGCAGTACTTC.

Only a few counts were recorded for this clonotype. The V call is TRBV29-1, the J call TRBJ2-3, with D unclear. V dropped 2 bases and J dropped 5 bases, with 5 bases sitting between them. There are 11 residues in the CDR3. Germline V gene sequence: CDR1 SQVTM, CDR2 ANQGSEA. The CDR3 is CSVESEDTQYF. The CDR3 coding sequence is TGCAGCGTTGAAAGCGAAGATACGCAGTATTTT.

This clonotype was counted at least ten times. The rearrangement joins TRBV4-2 to TRBJ2-6; a possible D gene is TRBD2 (5 bases). The V gene's germline CDR1 is LGHNA and CDR2 YNFKEQ. V was shortened by 0 bases and J by 1 base, with 7 bases between the two germline ends. This CDR3 region has 16 residues. In DNA form, the CDR3 reads TGTGCCAGCAGCCAAGATCGGGGTTCTGGGGCCAACGTCCTGACTTTC. Encoded protein: CASSQDRGSGANVLTF.

The V call is TRBV7-2, the J call TRBJ2-1, with D unclear. The germline CDR1 and CDR2 sequences are SGHTA and FQGNSA. V was pared by 5 bases and J by 4 bases, with 12 bases between. The CDR3 extends over 14 amino acids. In DNA form, the CDR3 reads TGTGCCAGCAGCCCCCCGGGCCGATACAATGAGCAGTTCTTC. This translates into CASSPPGRYNEQFF.

This rearrangement joins TRBV5-1 to TRBJ2-7, with D perhaps matching TRBD1 or TRBD2 (6 bases each). Germline CDR1 reads SGHRS; CDR2 reads YFSETQ. Trimming pared 1 base from V and 5 bases from J, leaving 13 bases between. This CDR3 region has 14 residues. The CDR3 bases are TGCGCCAGCAGCTTGTTGGGGGGCCCTAACGAGCAGTACTTC. The encoded protein is CASSLLGGPNEQYF.

V and J are TRBV20-1 and TRBJ2-5; 7 nucleotides line up with TRBD2. Trimming at V came to 4 bases and at J to 6 bases, leaving 5 bases not matched to a gene. The CDR3 extends over 12 amino acids. The germline V gene has CDR1 DFQATT and CDR2 SNEGSKA (reference sequence). This CDR3 is CSATPGGKTQYF. In nucleotides, the CDR3 is TGCAGTGCTACTCCCGGGGGGAAGACCCAGTACTTC.

This clonotype was seen at least ten times. This chain connects TRBV6-2 or TRBV6-3 to TRBJ2-7; 8 bases match TRBD1. Germline CDR1 is MNHEY and CDR2 is SVGEGT. J lost 2 bases, V lost 6 bases, and 6 bases had no gene match. The CDR3 runs 14 residues. The CDR3, as DNA: TGTGCCAGCAGACCGACAGGGGAAGCCTACGAGCAGTACTTC. Its translation: CASRPTGEAYEQYF.

This clonotype was detected a few times. The V gene is TRBV6-2 or TRBV6-3, the J gene TRBJ1-1; D remains unclear. Germline V lookup: CDR1 MNHEY, CDR2 SVGEGT. Trimming removed 3 bases from V and 6 bases from J, with 11 bases in between. This CDR3 comprises 13 residues. DNA for the CDR3: TGTGCCAGCAGTTATCAGAGTCCCCCTGAAGCTTTCTTT. The encoded protein is CASSYQSPPEAFF.

This clonotype was found a few times. The rearrangement joins TRBV7-9 to TRBJ2-7; 7 bases are shared with TRBD2. The CDR3 contains 13 residues. Germline CDR1 is SEHNR and CDR2 is FQNEAQ (reference sequence). The J segment lost 3 bases and the V segment lost 8 bases, leaving 7 bases of the junction unmatched. The CDR3 DNA is TGTGCCAGCGGGGCTAGCGGCTTCTACGAGCAGTACTTC. It codes for CASGASGFYEQYF.